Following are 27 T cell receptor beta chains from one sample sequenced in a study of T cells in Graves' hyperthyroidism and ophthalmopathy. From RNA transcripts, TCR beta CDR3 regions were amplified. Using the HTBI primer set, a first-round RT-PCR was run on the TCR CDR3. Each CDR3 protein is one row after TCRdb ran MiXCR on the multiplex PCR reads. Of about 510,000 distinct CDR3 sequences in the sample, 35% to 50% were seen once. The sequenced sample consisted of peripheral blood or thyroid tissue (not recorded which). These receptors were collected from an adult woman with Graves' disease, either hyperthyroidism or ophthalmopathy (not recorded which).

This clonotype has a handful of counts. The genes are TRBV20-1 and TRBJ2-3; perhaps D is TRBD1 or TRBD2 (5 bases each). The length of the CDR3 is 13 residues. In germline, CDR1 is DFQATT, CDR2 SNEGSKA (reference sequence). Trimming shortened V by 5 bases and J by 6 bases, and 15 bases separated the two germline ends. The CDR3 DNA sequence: TGCAGTGCTGGGGGTAGAGGGATGGATACGCAGTATTTT. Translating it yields CSAGGRGMDTQYF.

CDR3 sequence: CASSWPGEANQPQHF. DNA of the CDR3: TGTGCCAGCAGTTGGCCGGGGGAGGCCAATCAGCCCCAGCATTTT. The rearrangement joins TRBV12-3 or TRBV12-4 to TRBJ1-5; D possibly corresponds to TRBD1 (5 bases). Trimming left V 4 bases short and J 3 bases short, with 13 bases between. CDR3 length equals 15 residues.

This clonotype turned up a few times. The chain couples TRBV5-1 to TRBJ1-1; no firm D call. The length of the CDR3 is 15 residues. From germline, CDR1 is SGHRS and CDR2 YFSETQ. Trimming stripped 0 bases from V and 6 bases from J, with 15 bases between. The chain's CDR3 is CASSLGTAGLPEAFF. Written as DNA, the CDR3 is TGCGCCAGCAGCTTGGGAACAGCCGGTCTCCCTGAAGCTTTCTTT. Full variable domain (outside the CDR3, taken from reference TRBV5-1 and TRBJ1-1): KAGVTQTPRYLIKTRGQQVTLSCSPISGHRSVSWYQQTPGQGLQFLFEYFSETQRNKGNFPGRFSGRQFSNSRSEMNVSTLELGDSALYLCASSLGTAGLPEAFFGQGTRLTVV.

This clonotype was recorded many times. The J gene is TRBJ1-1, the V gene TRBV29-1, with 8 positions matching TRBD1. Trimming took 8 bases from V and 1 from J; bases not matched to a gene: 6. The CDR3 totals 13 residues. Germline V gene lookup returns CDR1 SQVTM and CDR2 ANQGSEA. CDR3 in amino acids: CSSGGPGNTEAFF. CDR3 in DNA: TGCAGCTCAGGGGGCCCGGGGAACACTGAAGCTTTCTTT.

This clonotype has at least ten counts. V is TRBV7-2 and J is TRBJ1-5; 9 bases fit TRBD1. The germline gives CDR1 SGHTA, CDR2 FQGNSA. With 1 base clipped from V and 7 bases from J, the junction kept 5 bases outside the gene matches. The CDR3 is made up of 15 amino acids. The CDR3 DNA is TGTGCCAGCAGCTTAGATACAGGGGGCGGACAGCCCCAGCATTTT. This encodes CASSLDTGGGQPQHF.

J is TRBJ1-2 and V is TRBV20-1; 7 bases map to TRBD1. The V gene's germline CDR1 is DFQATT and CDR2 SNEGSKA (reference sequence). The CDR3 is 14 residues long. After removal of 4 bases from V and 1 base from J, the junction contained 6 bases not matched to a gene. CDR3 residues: CSAIGTEDNYGYTF. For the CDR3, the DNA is TGCAGTGCTATAGGGACAGAGGATAACTATGGCTACACCTTC.

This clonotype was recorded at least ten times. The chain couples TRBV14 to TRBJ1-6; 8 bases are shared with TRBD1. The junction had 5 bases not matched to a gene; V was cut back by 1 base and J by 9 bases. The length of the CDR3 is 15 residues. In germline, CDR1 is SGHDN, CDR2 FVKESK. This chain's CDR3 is CASSQGQGARSPLHF. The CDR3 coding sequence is TGTGCCAGCAGCCAAGGGCAGGGGGCACGTTCACCCCTCCACTTT.

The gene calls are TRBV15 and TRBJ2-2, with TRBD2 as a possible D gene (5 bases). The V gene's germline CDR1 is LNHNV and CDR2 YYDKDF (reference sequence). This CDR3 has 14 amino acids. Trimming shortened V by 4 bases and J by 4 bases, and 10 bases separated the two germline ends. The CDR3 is CATSNARGTGELFF. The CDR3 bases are TGTGCCACCAGCAACGCACGGGGCACCGGGGAGCTGTTTTTT.

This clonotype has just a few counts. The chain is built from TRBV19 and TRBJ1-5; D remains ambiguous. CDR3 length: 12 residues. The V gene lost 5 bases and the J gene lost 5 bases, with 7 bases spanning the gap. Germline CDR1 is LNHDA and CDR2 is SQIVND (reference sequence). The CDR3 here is CASSPLDQPQHF. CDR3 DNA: TGTGCCAGTAGTCCCCTCGATCAGCCCCAGCATTTT.

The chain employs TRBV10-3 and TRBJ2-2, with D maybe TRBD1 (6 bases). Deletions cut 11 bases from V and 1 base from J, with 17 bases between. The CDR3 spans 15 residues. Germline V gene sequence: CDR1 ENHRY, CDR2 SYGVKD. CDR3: CAVIPGVGNTGELFF. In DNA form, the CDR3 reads TGTGCCGTCATTCCAGGGGTCGGGAACACCGGGGAGCTGTTTTTT.

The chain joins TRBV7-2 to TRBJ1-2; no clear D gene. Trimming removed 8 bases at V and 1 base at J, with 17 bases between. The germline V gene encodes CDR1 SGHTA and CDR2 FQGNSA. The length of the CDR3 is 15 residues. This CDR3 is CASSVADTVNYGYTF. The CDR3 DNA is TGTGCCAGCTCCGTGGCAGACACCGTTAACTATGGCTACACCTTC.

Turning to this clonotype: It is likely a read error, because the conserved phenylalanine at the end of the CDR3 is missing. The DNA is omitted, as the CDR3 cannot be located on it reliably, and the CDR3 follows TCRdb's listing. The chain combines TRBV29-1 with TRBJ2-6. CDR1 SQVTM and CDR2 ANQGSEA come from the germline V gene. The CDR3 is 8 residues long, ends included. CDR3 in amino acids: CSVEVMTS.

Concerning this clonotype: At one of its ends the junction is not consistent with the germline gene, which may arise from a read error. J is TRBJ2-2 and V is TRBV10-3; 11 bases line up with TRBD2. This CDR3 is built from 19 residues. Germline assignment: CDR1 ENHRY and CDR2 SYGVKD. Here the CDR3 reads CASSLGQGAGLAGAGELFF. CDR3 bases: TGTGCCAGCAGTTTAGGGCAGGGGGCTGGACTAGCGGGCGCCGGGGAGCTGTTTTTT.

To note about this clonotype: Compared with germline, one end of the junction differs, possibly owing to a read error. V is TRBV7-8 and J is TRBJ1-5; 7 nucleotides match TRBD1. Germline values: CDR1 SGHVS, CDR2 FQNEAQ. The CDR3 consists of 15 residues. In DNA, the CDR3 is TGTGCCAGCAGCTCGGGACAGTGGTTGGATCAGCCACAGCATTTT. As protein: CASSSGQWLDQPQHF.

CDR3 bases: TGCAGCGTGGCGACTAGCGGGAGGGCCCCCTACAATGAGCAGTTCTTC. Amino acid sequence: CSVATSGRAPYNEQFF. This sequence joins TRBV29-1 and TRBJ2-1; 14 bases agree with TRBD2. Germline V gene data show CDR1 as SQVTM and CDR2 as ANQGSEA. CDR3 length equals 16 residues. V was clipped by 6 bases and J by 2 bases; unmatched bases: 6.

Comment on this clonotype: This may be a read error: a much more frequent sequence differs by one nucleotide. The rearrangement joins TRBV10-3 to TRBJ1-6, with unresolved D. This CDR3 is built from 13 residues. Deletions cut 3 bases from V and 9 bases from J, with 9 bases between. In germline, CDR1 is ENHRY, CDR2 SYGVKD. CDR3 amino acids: CAISDRTVSPLHF. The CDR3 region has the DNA TGTGCCATCAGTGACAGGACTGTTTCACCCCTCCACTTT.

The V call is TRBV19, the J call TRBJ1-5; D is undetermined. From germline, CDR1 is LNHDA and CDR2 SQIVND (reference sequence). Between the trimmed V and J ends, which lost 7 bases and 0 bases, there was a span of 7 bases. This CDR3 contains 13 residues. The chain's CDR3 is CASILHSNQPQHF. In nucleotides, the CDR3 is TGTGCCAGTATCTTACATAGCAATCAGCCCCAGCATTTT.

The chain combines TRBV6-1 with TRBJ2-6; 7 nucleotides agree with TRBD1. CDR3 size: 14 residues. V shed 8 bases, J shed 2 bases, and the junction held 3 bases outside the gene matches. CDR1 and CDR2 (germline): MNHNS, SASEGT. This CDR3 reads CASLTGAGANVLTF. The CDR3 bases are TGTGCCAGCCTTACAGGGGCTGGGGCCAACGTCCTGACTTTC.

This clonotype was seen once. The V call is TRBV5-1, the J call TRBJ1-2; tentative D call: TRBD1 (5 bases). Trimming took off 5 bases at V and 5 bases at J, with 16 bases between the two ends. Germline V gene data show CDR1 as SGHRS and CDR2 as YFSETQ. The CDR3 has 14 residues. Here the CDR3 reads CASRPPQGEYGYTF. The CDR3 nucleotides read TGCGCCAGCAGGCCTCCTCAGGGAGAGTATGGCTACACCTTC. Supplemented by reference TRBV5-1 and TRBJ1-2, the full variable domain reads KAGVTQTPRYLIKTRGQQVTLSCSPISGHRSVSWYQQTPGQGLQFLFEYFSETQRNKGNFPGRFSGRQFSNSRSEMNVSTLELGDSALYLCASRPPQGEYGYTFGSGTRLTVV.

Written as DNA, the CDR3 is TGCAGTGCTAGAGGCATCGGCACTTACAGGGATAACACTGAAGCTTTCTTT. Translating gives CSARGIGTYRDNTEAFF. The chain combines TRBV20-1 with TRBJ1-1; the D gene is possibly TRBD1 (6 bases). The germline gives CDR1 DFQATT, CDR2 SNEGSKA (reference sequence). The germline V and J ends were trimmed by 1 base and 2 bases, with 20 bases remaining between them. The CDR3 is 17 residues long.

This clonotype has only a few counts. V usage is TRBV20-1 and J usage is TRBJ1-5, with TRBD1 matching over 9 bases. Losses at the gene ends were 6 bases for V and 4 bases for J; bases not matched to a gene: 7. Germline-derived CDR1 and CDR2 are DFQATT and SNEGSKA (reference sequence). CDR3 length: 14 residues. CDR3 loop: CSAGAGTGNQPQHF. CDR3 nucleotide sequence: TGCAGTGCGGGGGCCGGGACAGGGAATCAGCCCCAGCATTTT.

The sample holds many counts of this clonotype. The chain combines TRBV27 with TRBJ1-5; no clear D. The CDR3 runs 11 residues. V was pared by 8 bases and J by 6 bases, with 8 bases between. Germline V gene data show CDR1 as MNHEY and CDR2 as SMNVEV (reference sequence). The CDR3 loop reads CASGVRQPQHF. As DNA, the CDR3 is TGTGCCAGCGGGGTGCGTCAGCCCCAGCATTTT.

CDR3 coding DNA: TGTGCCAGCAGTTTATGGGAGGGTGGCTACACCTTC. Translation: CASSLWEGGYTF. The chain has TRBV12-3 or TRBV12-4 and TRBJ1-2; D remains unclear. Trimming stripped 2 bases from V and 7 bases from J, with 8 bases between. The length of the CDR3 is 12 residues.

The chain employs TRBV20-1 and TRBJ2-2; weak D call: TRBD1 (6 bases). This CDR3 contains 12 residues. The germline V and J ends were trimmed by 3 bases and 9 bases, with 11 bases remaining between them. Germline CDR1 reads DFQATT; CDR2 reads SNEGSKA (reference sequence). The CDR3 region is CSARPTGWELFF. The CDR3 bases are TGCAGTGCTAGGCCCACAGGGTGGGAGCTGTTTTTT.

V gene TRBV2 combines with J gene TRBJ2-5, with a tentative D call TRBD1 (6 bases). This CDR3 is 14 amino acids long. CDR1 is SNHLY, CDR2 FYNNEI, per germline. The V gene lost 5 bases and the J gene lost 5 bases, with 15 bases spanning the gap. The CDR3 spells CASSLTGTNETQYF. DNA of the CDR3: TGTGCCAGCAGTCTTACAGGGACCAATGAGACCCAGTACTTC.

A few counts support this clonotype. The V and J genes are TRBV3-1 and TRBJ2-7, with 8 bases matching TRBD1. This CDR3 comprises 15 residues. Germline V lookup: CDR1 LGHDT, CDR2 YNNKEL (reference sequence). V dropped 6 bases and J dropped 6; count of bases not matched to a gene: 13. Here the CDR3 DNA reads TGTGCCAGCAGGCAGGCGACAGGGGCGGTGTGCGAGCAGTACTTC. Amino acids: CASRQATGAVCEQYF.

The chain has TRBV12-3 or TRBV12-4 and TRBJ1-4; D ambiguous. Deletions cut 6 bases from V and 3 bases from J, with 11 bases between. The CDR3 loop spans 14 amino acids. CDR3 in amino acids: CASSVGEPNEKLFF. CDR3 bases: TGTGCCAGCAGCGTTGGGGAGCCTAATGAAAAACTGTTTTTT.